The clone carrying this TCR beta chain was detected ten times or more. Its antigen is as yet unknown. Gene names and germline match the mouse. The observed sequence ends 4 residues before the CDR3 terminus, with the missing tail filled in from the germline J gene. Sequencing templates came from extracted RNA that was reverse transcribed into cDNA. Libraries were prepared by immunoSEQ multiplex PCR; TCRdb keeps only in-frame clonotypes and omits some of them. Observed are some 110,000 clones, no singletons, with the top ten taking around 19%. Deletions cut 0 bases from V and 0 bases from J, with 9 bases between. The CDR3 runs to 16 residues. CDR1 is NNHDY and CDR2 is SYVADS in the germline V gene. This sample is part of a study of CD8+ T cells in alopecia areata. The wider study: Female C3H/HeJ mice aged roughly 6-10 weeks were given skin from C3H/HeJ graft donors, about 6-13 months old, that had spontaneous alopecia. Findings and caveats of the study: Normal-skin resident alphabeta T cells also appear among scalp sample sequences. It was lesional scalp, especially alopecia totalis/universalis, that showed higher clonality than normal scalp. TCRs were shared less clearly across patients than in mice, possibly for HLA-related reasons.

This chain connects TRBV13-3 to TRBJ2-2; no reliable D call. Source material: lesional skin. The receptor comes from a C3H/HeJ mouse with alopecia areata. The strain's MHC: H2-k. The CDR3 reads CASSDATKTNTGQLYF. CDR3 DNA, as far as it was read: TGTGCCAGCAGTGATGCAACAAAAACAAACACCGGG.